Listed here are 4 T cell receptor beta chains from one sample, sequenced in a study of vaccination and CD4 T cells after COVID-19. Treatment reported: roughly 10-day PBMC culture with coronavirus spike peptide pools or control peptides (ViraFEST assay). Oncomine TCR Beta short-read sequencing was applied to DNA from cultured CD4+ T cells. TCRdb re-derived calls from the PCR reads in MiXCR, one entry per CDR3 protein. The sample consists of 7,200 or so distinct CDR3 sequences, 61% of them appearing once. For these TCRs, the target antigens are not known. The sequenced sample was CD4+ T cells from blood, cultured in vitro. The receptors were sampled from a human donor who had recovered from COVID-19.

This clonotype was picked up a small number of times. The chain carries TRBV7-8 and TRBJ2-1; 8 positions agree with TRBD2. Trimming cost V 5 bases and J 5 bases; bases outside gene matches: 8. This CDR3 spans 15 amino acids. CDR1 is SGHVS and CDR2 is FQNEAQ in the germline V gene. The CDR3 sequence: CASSPIAGMNNEQFF. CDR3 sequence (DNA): TGTGCCAGCAGCCCTATAGCGGGGATGAACAATGAGCAGTTCTTC.

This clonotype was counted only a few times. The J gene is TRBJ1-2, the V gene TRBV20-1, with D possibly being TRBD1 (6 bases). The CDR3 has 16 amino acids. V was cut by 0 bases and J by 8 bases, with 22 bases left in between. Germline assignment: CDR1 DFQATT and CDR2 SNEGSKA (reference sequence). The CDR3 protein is CSARDGGTPVGVGYTF. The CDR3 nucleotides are TGCAGTGCTAGAGACGGAGGGACACCGGTAGGGGTAGGCTACACCTTC.

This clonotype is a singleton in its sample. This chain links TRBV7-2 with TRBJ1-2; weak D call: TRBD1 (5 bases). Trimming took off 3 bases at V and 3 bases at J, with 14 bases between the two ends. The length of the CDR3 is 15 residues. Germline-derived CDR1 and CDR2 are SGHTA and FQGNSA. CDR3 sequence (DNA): TGTGCCAGCAGCTTGGGGGTGGGGCAGCACTATGGCTACACCTTC. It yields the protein CASSLGVGQHYGYTF.

In DNA form, the CDR3 reads TGTGCCAGCAGCCATCAAGGCGGGAGGGGGTGGAACGAGCAGTACTTC. Protein: CASSHQGGRGWNEQYF. The chain is built from TRBV14 and TRBJ2-7; 9 nucleotides align to TRBD2. This CDR3 has 16 residues. V was pared by 3 bases and J by 5 bases, with 11 bases of the junction left unmatched. The germline V gene has CDR1 SGHDN and CDR2 FVKESK.